This T cell receptor beta chain was identified during a study of blood T cell repertoires in COVID-19 (TCRdb year 2020). Background on the whole study: Samples from collaborators originated in the United States, Italy and Spain and spanned both the acute and convalescent phases of COVID-19. The prospective study material was composed of cDNA or gDNA derived from T cells, B-cell-depleted T cells, or PBMCs. The dataset comprised deeply sampled blood TCRbeta repertoires from subjects exposed to, actively infected with, or recovered from COVID-19. The repertoires were released in a freely available public database meant as a resource for research on the immune response to SARS-CoV-2. Samples came from the ongoing ImmuneRACE study (first 160 participants) plus 1,254 subjects from 6 global collaborators. The sample metadata nearly always contained a de-identified subject ID, COVID-19 status, age in years and sex. Where available, HLA class I and class II types were obtained from metadata supplied by the sample provider rather than from assay-based typing.

V and J are trimmed by 3 bases and 6 bases, and the gene matches miss 3 bases of the junction. From its cysteine to its phenylalanine, the CDR3 spans 14 amino acids. Only the CDR3 region is kept as DNA, spanning 42 bases read in frame from base 1. CDR1 SGDLS and CDR2 YYNGEE are derived from the germline V gene. The immunoSEQ Assay, a bias-controlled multiplex PCR, was used to amplify TCRbeta CDR3 regions from genomic DNA. Turning to the authors' computational methods: The number of nucleated cells in each sample was estimated by amplification of reference gene primers within the assay. To quantify the absolute abundance of each unique TCRbeta CDR3 rearrangement, sequence reads were collapsed and filtered. For each sample, productive Simpson clonality was calculated as the square root of Simpson's diversity index over productive rearrangements. The clones in this table, taken by TCRdb from immuneACCESS, are in-frame only. Not every clone is retained; where verified, under half of the shortfall comes from an unresolved V gene, and the cause of the rest is unknown. From that table come the V and J calls and clone size; the DNA was used to work out D and trimming. This sample lists some 64,000 clones; about 76% were detected once. Under 7% of the sample belongs to the ten largest clones.

A single count supports this clone. No antigen is known for it. No much larger clonotype is one base removed from it; base qualities were not supplied. The full study reports these points: The quantity of clinical and demographic metadata differed by source and by participant and was supplied without curation.

The collaborating institutions used their own protocols to collect whole blood in K2EDTA tubes. For TCRbeta analysis, collaborators shipped samples in one of three forms: frozen whole blood, isolated PBMCs, or DNA extracted from either of those sample types. This chain joins TRBV9 to TRBJ1-6, with 7 central nucleotides matching TRBD1. The sequence was collected from a human donor in a cohort sampled during active COVID-19. Input material: peripheral blood. The CDR3 has the sequence CASSDRDSNSPLHF. In nucleotides, the sequence is TGTGCCAGCAGCGACCGGGACAGTAATTCACCCCTCCACTTT.